These 26 T cell receptor beta chains were sequenced from one sample in a study of blood T cell repertoires in COVID-19 (dated by TCRdb to about 2020). The receptor library was made with the immunoSEQ multiplex PCR assay. TCRdb carries this immuneACCESS record with in-frame sequences only. Its versions omit some clonotypes, under half of them owing to an unresolved V gene in the studies checked, with the rest unexplained. The sample profile shows under 350,000 clones; 83% of them were found once. Roughly a tenth of the sample goes to the ten largest clones. The sequencing input was peripheral blood. These receptors originate from a woman aged 45-59 years who had recovered from COVID-19.

The V call is TRBV7-9, the J call TRBJ2-7; D is unresolved. Trimming cost V 1 base and J 7 bases, with 8 bases left between them. Germline V gives CDR1 SEHNR, CDR2 FQNEAQ (reference sequence). CDR3 length: 12 residues. In DNA form, the CDR3 reads TGTGCCAGCAGCTTAGTTGGCTGGGAGCAGTACTTC. Translating gives CASSLVGWEQYF.

CDR3 region: CASSVLAGDGEQYF. The CDR3 DNA follows: TGTGCCAGCAGCGTCCTAGCGGGGGATGGCGAGCAGTACTTC. This chain links TRBV6-2 or TRBV6-3 with TRBJ2-7; 10 positions agree with TRBD2. Germline V lookup: CDR1 MNHEY, CDR2 SVGEGT. This CDR3 is 14 amino acids long. The ends lost 6 bases at V and 6 bases at J; junction bases unmatched: 8.

The chain uses TRBV19 and TRBJ1-5; D remains ambiguous. This CDR3 has 14 residues. V lost 7 bases and J lost 0, with 10 bases in between. CDR1 is LNHDA and CDR2 is SQIVND in the germline V gene (reference sequence). CDR3 sequence: CASTMQYSNQPQHF. The CDR3, as DNA: TGTGCCAGTACTATGCAGTATAGCAATCAGCCCCAGCATTTT.

This sequence joins TRBV3-1 (or the pseudogene TRBV3-2) and TRBJ1-2; the match to TRBD1 covers 9 bases. The V gene's germline CDR1 is LGHDT and CDR2 YNNKEL (reference sequence). The CDR3 runs to 18 residues. After removal of 4 bases from V and 5 bases from J, the junction contained 17 bases not matched to a gene. CDR3 residues: CASSPSRRGTGGEYGYTF. The CDR3 DNA follows: TGTGCCAGCAGCCCTTCCAGACGTGGCACAGGGGGCGAGTATGGCTACACCTTC.

The chain joins TRBV5-4 to TRBJ2-3, with 8 bases identical to TRBD2. Germline-derived CDR1 and CDR2 are SGHNT and YYREEE (reference sequence). The trim removed 3 bases at V and 5 bases at J, leaving 8 bases unmatched. This CDR3 region has 15 residues. The CDR3 sequence: CASSSRSGGEDTQYF. The CDR3 nucleotides read TGTGCCAGCAGCTCCCGGTCGGGGGGGGAAGATACGCAGTATTTT.

The rearrangement uses TRBV6-5 and TRBJ2-1; TRBD2 agrees at 7 bases. CDR3 length: 12 residues. From germline, CDR1 is MNHEY and CDR2 SVGAGI. V shed 4 bases and J 14 bases; nucleotides not matched to a gene: 8. The CDR3, as DNA: TGTGCCAGCAGTTCCTCTAGCGGACCGGAGTTCTTC. Translation gives CASSSSSGPEFF.

The genes are TRBV6-5 and TRBJ2-7; 12 positions match TRBD2. The CDR3 has 15 residues. Trimming at V came to 5 bases and at J to 7 bases, leaving 9 bases not matched to a gene. The germline CDR1 and CDR2 sequences are MNHEY and SVGAGI. The CDR3 DNA is TGTGCCAGCAGTAGCCAACTAGCGGGGGGTCGAGAGCAGTACTTC. It yields the protein CASSSQLAGGREQYF.

This chain links TRBV4-2 with TRBJ2-1; 11 positions agree with TRBD1. Germline trimming cut 1 base from V and 9 bases from J; bases unmatched to any gene: 8. The CDR3 contains 16 residues. Germline V gene data show CDR1 as LGHNA and CDR2 as YNFKEQ. The CDR3 bases are TGTGCCAGCAGCCAAGGGGGACAGGGGGACTACGGTGAGCAGTTCTTC. This gives the protein CASSQGGQGDYGEQFF.

This chain uses TRBV5-1 with TRBJ2-7; D possibly corresponds to TRBD1 (6 bases). Per germline, CDR1 SGHRS and CDR2 YFSETQ. The CDR3 is 14 residues long. With 4 bases removed from V and 1 base from J, the gap between germline ends came to 12 bases. The CDR3 region is CASSTGGRSYEQYF. CDR3 DNA sequence: TGCGCCAGCAGCACTGGGGGCAGATCCTACGAGCAGTACTTC.

The chain employs TRBV30 and TRBJ2-3; 8 bases are a match to TRBD2. There are 14 residues in the CDR3. Germline V gene sequence: CDR1 GTSNPN, CDR2 SVGIG (reference sequence). V lost 4 bases, J lost 3 bases, and 6 bases stayed unmatched. This CDR3 reads CAWNRGGLTDTQYF. The CDR3 DNA reads TGTGCCTGGAATCGGGGGGGCCTAACAGATACGCAGTATTTT.

The chain employs TRBV29-1 and TRBJ2-3, with 9 bases fitting TRBD1. The CDR3 loop spans 12 amino acids. Trimming removed 6 bases from V and 5 bases from J; junction bases left unmatched: 3. The germline CDR1 and CDR2 sequences are SQVTM and ANQGSEA. In nucleotides, the CDR3 is TGCAGCGTGGGACAGGGTGGAGATACGCAGTATTTT. It encodes CSVGQGGDTQYF.

The genes are TRBV19 and TRBJ1-4, with TRBD1 matching over 8 bases. CDR1 is LNHDA, CDR2 SQIVND, per germline (reference sequence). The CDR3 covers 14 residues. V gave up 10 bases and J gave up 6 bases; unmatched junction bases: 10. The CDR3 DNA reads TGTGCCACGTGGGGCAGGGGGCTAGATGAAAAACTGTTTTTT. Its translation is CATWGRGLDEKLFF.

The V call is TRBV5-1, the J call TRBJ2-4, with TRBD2 as a possible D gene (6 bases). The CDR3 runs to 14 residues. Germline V lookup: CDR1 SGHRS, CDR2 YFSETQ. Trimming pared 7 bases from V and 5 bases from J, leaving 16 bases between. For the CDR3, the DNA is TGCGCCAGCGCGGCTGGGGGGAATGAAAACATTCAGTACTTC. This translates into CASAAGGNENIQYF. The whole variable domain, remainder taken from reference TRBV5-1 and TRBJ2-4, is KAGVTQTPRYLIKTRGQQVTLSCSPISGHRSVSWYQQTPGQGLQFLFEYFSETQRNKGNFPGRFSGRQFSNSRSEMNVSTLELGDSALYLCASAAGGNENIQYFGAGTRLSVL.

This sequence joins TRBV30 and TRBJ1-1, with TRBD1 as a possible D gene (6 bases). Between the trimmed V and J ends, which lost 4 bases and 5 bases, there was a span of 20 bases. Germline V gene sequence: CDR1 GTSNPN, CDR2 SVGIG (reference sequence). The CDR3 runs to 15 residues. The CDR3 reads CAWTLNTGRGTEAFF. In DNA, the CDR3 is TGTGCCTGGACCTTAAACACAGGGCGTGGAACTGAAGCTTTCTTT.

The CDR3 DNA is TGCGCCAGCACTATGAACAGCAATCAGCCCCAGCATTTT. Its translation is CASTMNSNQPQHF. The chain couples TRBV10-2 to TRBJ1-5; D gene uncertain. The V gene's germline CDR1 is WSHSY and CDR2 SAAADI. The CDR3 has 13 amino acids. The germline V and J ends were trimmed by 7 bases and 1 base, with 8 bases remaining between them.

J is TRBJ2-3 and V is TRBV6-4; 11 bases line up with TRBD2. The CDR3 loop spans 13 amino acids. Germline V gene lookup returns CDR1 MRHNA and CDR2 SNTAGT. Losses at the gene ends were 8 bases for V and 3 bases for J; bases not matched to a gene: 1. In DNA form, the CDR3 reads TGTGCCAGCCGACTAGCGGGGACAGATACGCAGTATTTT. It is translated as CASRLAGTDTQYF.

The chain joins TRBV19 to TRBJ1-1, with 7 nucleotides matching TRBD1. CDR1 is LNHDA and CDR2 is SQIVND in the germline V gene (reference sequence). V dropped 9 bases and J dropped 1; count of bases not matched to a gene: 8. The CDR3 spans 14 residues. The CDR3 protein is CASYMDRKNTEAFF. CDR3 nucleotides: TGTGCCAGCTACATGGACAGGAAGAACACTGAAGCTTTCTTT.

The chain links TRBV3-1 (or the pseudogene TRBV3-2) to TRBJ2-1, with 8 positions matching TRBD2. The CDR3 extends over 15 amino acids. V lost 4 bases to trimming and J lost 8 bases; unmatched junction nucleotides: 10. Germline V CDR1 and CDR2: LGHDT, YNNKEL (reference sequence). The CDR3 sequence: CASSLSGAGRDEQFF. The CDR3 nucleotides are TGTGCCAGCAGCCTTAGCGGGGCAGGTCGTGATGAGCAGTTCTTC.

The V gene is TRBV7-3, the J gene TRBJ2-1; 9 positions match TRBD1. From germline, CDR1 is SGHTA and CDR2 FQGTGA. The CDR3 is 15 amino acids. V lost 2 bases and J lost 7; bases outside the gene matches: 6. The DNA of the CDR3 is TGTGCCAGCAGCTTACGGGGGGACAGGGAAAATGAGCAGTTCTTC. Protein sequence: CASSLRGDRENEQFF.

The V and J genes are TRBV9 and TRBJ1-3; no clear D. V was cut by 0 bases and J by 0 bases, with 7 bases left in between. The CDR3 is 15 amino acids. The germline V gene has CDR1 SGDLS and CDR2 YYNGEE. The CDR3, as DNA: TGTGCCAGCAGCGTAGACTTTTCCTCTGGAAACACCATATATTTT. Translation: CASSVDFSSGNTIYF.

This chain joins TRBV19 and TRBJ1-2; TRBD1 is a possible D gene (5 bases). CDR1 is LNHDA, CDR2 SQIVND, per germline (reference sequence). The V and J ends lost 3 bases and 3 bases respectively, with 26 bases between them. The CDR3 contains 19 residues. Written as DNA, the CDR3 is TGTGCCAGTAGTATCGGGGAGCGCGCGCAGGGACTCGGTGACTATGGCTACACCTTC. Its protein product is CASSIGERAQGLGDYGYTF.

This clone was detected once. The chain carries TRBV6-2 or TRBV6-3 and TRBJ2-7, with 8 bases identical to TRBD1. The V segment lost 5 bases and the J segment 0 bases; nucleotides outside the gene matches: 6. CDR1 is MNHEY, CDR2 SVGEGT, per germline. This CDR3 has 15 amino acids. Here the CDR3 reads CASSGGTGYSYEQYF. CDR3 DNA sequence: TGTGCCAGCAGTGGCGGGACAGGCTACTCCTACGAGCAGTACTTC.

This chain connects TRBV24-1 to TRBJ2-1; 9 positions match TRBD2. This CDR3 spans 14 amino acids. CDR1 is KGHDR and CDR2 is SFDVKD in the germline V gene. The V segment lost 7 bases and the J segment 6 bases; nucleotides outside the gene matches: 6. CDR3 in DNA: TGTGCCACCAGCGGGTTTAGCGGGAGCAATGAGCAGTTCTTC. Residues: CATSGFSGSNEQFF.

The gene calls are TRBV19 and TRBJ2-1, with 8 bases that match TRBD1. The ends lost 11 bases at V and 0 bases at J; junction bases unmatched: 9. CDR1 is LNHDA, CDR2 SQIVND, per germline (reference sequence). The CDR3 consists of 15 residues. CDR3: CASDPGQGSYNEQFF. CDR3 nucleotide sequence: TGTGCCTCCGACCCCGGACAGGGCTCCTACAATGAGCAGTTCTTC.

This chain connects TRBV19 to TRBJ2-1; the D gene is possibly TRBD2 (5 bases). The CDR3 runs 15 residues. Germline V gene sequence: CDR1 LNHDA, CDR2 SQIVND (reference sequence). V was cut by 1 base and J by 12 bases, with 19 bases left in between. This chain's CDR3 is CASSIGGRSDGGQFF. In DNA, the CDR3 is TGTGCCAGTAGTATAGGCGGCAGATCAGACGGAGGGCAGTTCTTC.

The rearrangement links TRBV27 to TRBJ2-7; 7 nucleotides line up with TRBD2. CDR3 length equals 15 residues. Germline CDR1 MNHEY, CDR2 SMNVEV (reference sequence). Trimming removed 8 bases from V and 3 bases from J; junction bases left unmatched: 13. This chain's CDR3 is CASRGGVSDFYEQYF. CDR3 coding DNA: TGTGCCAGCCGTGGGGGGGTCAGTGACTTCTACGAGCAGTACTTC.